This section outlines one TCR beta chain sequence together with its context. The entry originates in a study of blood T cell repertoires in COVID-19. For the study at large: Donors in the United States, Italy and Spain gave samples during acute or convalescent COVID-19. T cells, B-cell-depleted T cells, or PBMCs provided the cDNA or gDNA that served as material.

V dropped 9 bases and J dropped 2 bases, with 10 bases sitting between them. CDR3 length: 13 residues. From germline, CDR1 is LNHDA and CDR2 SQIVND (reference sequence). Study processing details: Estimated nucleated cell counts came from reference gene primer amplification. Clones were sequenced by immunoSEQ multiplex PCR, and TCRdb holds only the in-frame ones, with some missing. The V and J calls and clone size come from that table; D and trimming were worked out from the DNA. The repertoire holds 70,000 to 95,000 clones, with 90% as singletons. The sample was peripheral blood. The clonotype comes from a human donor with active COVID-19. The donor label of this sample is uncertain. The chain employs TRBV19 and TRBJ2-2; D possibly corresponds to TRBD1 (5 bases). DNA for the CDR3: TGTGCCAGCAGAACAGGAAACACCGGGGAGCTGTTTTTT. Protein: CASRTGNTGELFF.